The clone carrying this TCR beta chain was detected only a few times. Its antigen is undetermined. The table came from immunoSEQ multiplex PCR; TCRdb's copy has only in-frame clones and leaves some out. The sample has about 60,000 clones; over 65% are singletons. CDR1 is SGHTA, CDR2 FQGTGA, per germline. V was trimmed by 5 bases and J by 7 bases, leaving 12 bases between them. The CDR3 runs to 13 residues. This entry belongs to a study of radiotherapy plus CTLA-4 blockade in lung cancer. On the study more broadly: Around 18% of patients responded objectively, and approximately 33% achieved disease control. Study-wide points: Best predicting response, reportedly, were early blood T cell clone dynamics, with interferon-beta. TCR clones originating in tumors grew in number in blood after radiotherapy plus ipilimumab.

Alongside CTLA-4 blockade with ipilimumab, patients with chemo-refractory metastatic non-small-cell lung cancer received focal radiation. The sample consisted of peripheral blood, taken from a patient treated with radiotherapy plus ipilimumab. V usage is TRBV7-3 and J usage is TRBJ2-1, with D possibly TRBD1 on 5 matching bases. The receptor was derived from a human donor with non-small cell lung cancer who had a partial response to radiotherapy plus ipilimumab. The CDR3 protein is CASSQVPGNEQFF. DNA for the CDR3: TGTGCCAGCAGCCAGGTCCCAGGGAATGAGCAGTTCTTC.